This paragraph covers one T cell receptor (beta chain) sequence. Its target is unknown. With 60 Vbeta and 13 Jbeta primers, the PCR was carried out. Method: immunoSEQ multiplex PCR; TCRdb's copy keeps in-frame clones and lacks some. The data contain about 120,000 clones, 50% to 65% of them seen just once; the ten biggest clones take up approximately 11%. The sample is drawn from a study of cytomegalovirus exposure and HLA in healthy donors. Overall study findings and caveats: Some highly shared sequence variants likely arose as a pipeline artifact. The authors assumed roughly uniform sequencing depth across donors for presence/absence analyses.

The source is a man in his forties in good health and CMV-seropositive. Sequencing was done on a sample of PBMCs.

In DNA form, the CDR3 reads TGTGCCAGCACCTTTTTCGAGAGGGAAATCTACACCTTC. Translated: CASTFFEREIYTF. J is TRBJ1-2 and V is TRBV2, with no clear D. There are 13 residues in the CDR3. V lost 7 bases and J 10 bases, leaving 19 bases between the germline ends. Germline V gene data show CDR1 as SNHLY and CDR2 as FYNNEI. Looking up the rest from reference TRBV2 and TRBJ1-2 gives the full variable domain: EPEVTQTPSHQVTQMGQEVILRCVPISNHLYFYWYRQILGQKVEFLVSFYNNEISEKSEIFDDQFSVERPDGSNFTLKIRSTKLEDSAMYFCASTFFEREIYTFGSGTRLTVV.